Following are 9 T cell receptor beta chains from one sample sequenced in a study of blood T cells in healthy people across ages. Then a second PCR, running roughly 6 to 12 cycles, was carried out with a sample-barcoded 5' primer and a J-beta primer mix. TCRdb ran MiXCR on the 5' RACE reads and lists one entry per CDR3 protein. The sample carries 600,000 to 850,000 distinct CDR3 sequences, more than 20% recorded once. The data were also submitted as part of a second study, on T cells of mothers and their children.

The sample consisted of blood. Source of these receptors: a boy between 10 and 17 years old in good health.

The chain uses TRBV6-5 and TRBJ2-5; no clear D gene. The germline gives CDR1 MNHEY, CDR2 SVGAGI. Trimming shortened V by 4 bases and J by 0 bases, and 15 bases separated the two germline ends. The CDR3 has 16 amino acids. The CDR3 here is CASSWSQQKYQETQYF. The CDR3 DNA is TGTGCCAGCAGTTGGTCTCAACAAAAGTACCAAGAGACCCAGTACTTC.

The chain couples TRBV28 to TRBJ2-7; 9 bases are a match to TRBD1. Germline V gene lookup returns CDR1 MDHEN and CDR2 SYDVKM. V lost 5 bases to trimming and J lost 4 bases; unmatched junction nucleotides: 9. The CDR3 has 15 amino acids. CDR3 region: CASSQPGQGKYEQYF. The CDR3 bases are TGTGCCAGCAGTCAACCGGGACAGGGAAAGTACGAGCAGTACTTC.

The chain joins TRBV6-2 or TRBV6-3 to TRBJ2-2, with D possibly matching TRBD1 (5 bases). V was pared by 6 bases and J by 7 bases, with 12 bases between. Germline lookup yields CDR1 MNHEY and CDR2 SVGEGT. The CDR3 spans 13 residues. The CDR3 DNA follows: TGTGCCAGCAGCCCCGGACAATACGGGGAGCTGTTTTTT. Translation gives CASSPGQYGELFF.

In DNA form, the CDR3 reads TGCAGTGCTAGCGCAGGGACCTACGAGCAGTACTTC. Translation gives CSASAGTYEQYF. J is TRBJ2-7 and V is TRBV20-1; D possibly corresponds to TRBD1 (5 bases). The ends were cut back, 3 bases at V and 2 bases at J, with 8 bases in the middle. Germline CDR1 and CDR2: DFQATT and SNEGSKA (reference sequence). This CDR3 comprises 12 residues.

DNA for the CDR3: TGTGCCAGCAGCAATTATAACTCCTACGAGCAGTACTTC. Translating it yields CASSNYNSYEQYF. The chain links TRBV6-6 to TRBJ2-7; D not resolved. The CDR3 has 13 residues. Germline CDR1 MNHNY, CDR2 SVGAGI (reference sequence). Trimming took off 6 bases at V and 0 bases at J, with 9 bases between the two ends.

This chain links TRBV5-1 with TRBJ2-5, with 8 nucleotides matching TRBD2. Germline V gene lookup returns CDR1 SGHRS and CDR2 YFSETQ. The CDR3 is 15 residues long. The V and J ends lost 4 bases and 1 base, in that order; junction bases with no gene match: 6. The chain's CDR3 is CASSDSGNRQETQYF. The CDR3 nucleotides are TGCGCCAGCAGCGATAGCGGGAATCGCCAAGAGACCCAGTACTTC. The variable domain in full, completed from reference TRBV5-1 and TRBJ2-5, reads KAGVTQTPRYLIKTRGQQVTLSCSPISGHRSVSWYQQTPGQGLQFLFEYFSETQRNKGNFPGRFSGRQFSNSRSEMNVSTLELGDSALYLCASSDSGNRQETQYFGPGTRLLVL.

This chain links TRBV6-2 or TRBV6-3 with TRBJ2-3, with unresolved D. The CDR3 loop spans 13 amino acids. V shed 11 bases and J shed 0 bases, with 12 bases lying between them. Germline V CDR1 and CDR2: MNHEY, SVGEGT. The CDR3 DNA is TGTGCCCTTAGTGGCAGTAGCACAGATACGCAGTATTTT. This encodes CALSGSSTDTQYF.

The chain's CDR3 is CASSVGPSGAYEQYF. CDR3 DNA sequence: TGTGCCAGCAGCGTAGGACCTAGCGGAGCCTACGAGCAGTACTTC. This chain links TRBV9 with TRBJ2-7, with 7 positions matching TRBD2. Losses at the gene ends were 0 bases for V and 2 bases for J; bases not matched to a gene: 5. This CDR3 contains 15 residues. From germline, CDR1 is SGDLS and CDR2 YYNGEE. Based on the CDR3 plus reference TRBV9 and TRBJ2-7, the full variable domain is DSGVTQTPKHLITATGQRVTLRCSPRSGDLSVYWYQQSLDQGLQFLIQYYNGEERAKGNILERFSAQQFPDLHSELNLSSLELGDSALYFCASSVGPSGAYEQYFGPGTRLTVT.

The genes are TRBV19 and TRBJ2-5; D perhaps matches TRBD1 (7 bases). The germline gives CDR1 LNHDA, CDR2 SQIVND (reference sequence). There are 15 residues in the CDR3. The V end was cut by 1 base, the J end by 4 bases, with 13 bases between. As DNA, the CDR3 is TGTGCCAGTAGTATAGTGGAGGGGGCTTTAGAGACCCAGTACTTC. The encoded protein is CASSIVEGALETQYF.